A selection of T cell receptor beta chains follows, all from one sample in a study of T cell responses to AZD1222 COVID-19 vaccine. Profiled with immunoSEQ multiplex PCR; TCRdb holds only in-frame clones, not every one. Of around 120,000 clones listed, 75% to 90% are singletons. Sequencing was performed on peripheral blood, taken 28 days after the second AZD1222 dose. These receptors all stem from an adult who received the AZD1222 COVID-19 vaccine. CDR3s include the opening cysteine and the closing phenylalanine or tryptophan. The order of the fields is CDR3 protein, CDR3 DNA, clone size, J gene, V gene, D gene, CDR3 length. The D gene is left open where the match is weak. Clone size appears in some rows only: once, few, many, or a class for an expanded clone.

CDR3 protein: CASSGQGASGYTF
CDR3 DNA: TGTGCCAGCAGTGGACAGGGGGCAAGTGGCTACACCTTC
clone size: -
J gene: TRBJ1-2
V gene: TRBV2
D gene: TRBD1
CDR3 length: 13

CDR3 protein: CSVARDRGFAFF
CDR3 DNA: TGCAGCGTTGCCAGGGACAGGGGGTTTGCTTTCTTT
clone size: -
J gene: TRBJ1-1
V gene: TRBV29-1
D gene: TRBD1
CDR3 length: 12

CDR3 protein: CASSLRDILTF
CDR3 DNA: TGTGCCAGCAGCCTCAGGGACATCCTGACTTTC
clone size: -
J gene: TRBJ2-6
V gene: TRBV11-2
D gene: -
CDR3 length: 11

CDR3 protein: CASGPGLAGLSSSYNEQFF
CDR3 DNA: TGTGCCAGCGGGCCGGGACTAGCGGGGCTATCTAGCTCCTACAATGAGCAGTTCTTC
clone size: -
J gene: TRBJ2-1
V gene: TRBV7-9
D gene: TRBD2
CDR3 length: 19

CDR3 protein: CASSLEGPTGELFF
CDR3 DNA: TGCGCCAGCAGCTTGGAGGGTCCCACCGGGGAGCTGTTTTTT
clone size: -
J gene: TRBJ2-2
V gene: TRBV5-1
D gene: -
CDR3 length: 14

CDR3 protein: CASSETEGRAFF
CDR3 DNA: TGTGCCAGCAGTGAGACCGAGGGGAGGGCTTTCTTT
clone size: -
J gene: TRBJ1-1
V gene: TRBV12-3/TRBV12-4
D gene: -
CDR3 length: 12

CDR3 protein: CATSDSPGHEQYF
CDR3 DNA: TGTGCCACCAGTGATTCCCCGGGACACGAGCAGTACTTC
clone size: few
J gene: TRBJ2-7
V gene: TRBV24-1
D gene: -
CDR3 length: 13

CDR3 protein: CSASIRGRYTEAFF
CDR3 DNA: TGCAGTGCTAGTATCAGGGGAAGGTACACTGAAGCTTTCTTT
clone size: -
J gene: TRBJ1-1
V gene: TRBV20-1
D gene: -
CDR3 length: 14

CDR3 protein: CASSSRGSRTQYF
CDR3 DNA: TGTGCCAGCAGCTCTCGAGGGTCCCGGACCCAGTACTTC
clone size: few
J gene: TRBJ2-5
V gene: TRBV7-8
D gene: -
CDR3 length: 13

CDR3 protein: CASSSGLGGNEQFF
CDR3 DNA: TGCGCCAGCAGCTCGGGACTAGGGGGCAATGAGCAGTTCTTC
clone size: -
J gene: TRBJ2-1
V gene: TRBV5-1
D gene: TRBD2
CDR3 length: 14

CDR3 protein: CASSARNRVRNYGYTF
CDR3 DNA: TGTGCCAGTAGTGCAAGGAACAGGGTGAGGAACTATGGCTACACCTTC
clone size: -
J gene: TRBJ1-2
V gene: TRBV19
D gene: -
CDR3 length: 16

CDR3 protein: CASSFGTGRTYGYTF
CDR3 DNA: TGTGCCAGCAGTTTTGGAACGGGACGGACCTATGGCTACACCTTC
clone size: -
J gene: TRBJ1-2
V gene: TRBV27
D gene: -
CDR3 length: 15

CDR3 protein: CASSLSGDEQFF
CDR3 DNA: TGTGCCAGCAGCTTGAGTGGGGATGAGCAGTTCTTC
clone size: -
J gene: TRBJ2-1
V gene: TRBV7-9
D gene: -
CDR3 length: 12

CDR3 protein: CASYPTGTGELFF
CDR3 DNA: TGTGCCAGCTACCCCACGGGGACCGGGGAGCTGTTTTTT
clone size: few
J gene: TRBJ2-2
V gene: TRBV7-9
D gene: -
CDR3 length: 13

CDR3 protein: CASRRDRGNSPLHF
CDR3 DNA: TGTGCCAGCAGGAGGGACAGGGGAAATTCACCCCTCCACTTT
clone size: -
J gene: TRBJ1-6
V gene: TRBV6-5
D gene: TRBD1
CDR3 length: 14

CDR3 protein: CASSNRDRGSYEQYF
CDR3 DNA: TGTGCCAGCAGCAACCGGGACAGGGGATCCTACGAGCAGTACTTC
clone size: -
J gene: TRBJ2-7
V gene: TRBV7-6
D gene: TRBD1
CDR3 length: 15

CDR3 protein: CASSLVGDPSSGANVLTF
CDR3 DNA: TGTGCCAGCAGCTTGGTAGGGGACCCTAGCTCTGGGGCCAACGTCCTGACTTTC
clone size: -
J gene: TRBJ2-6
V gene: TRBV5-6
D gene: -
CDR3 length: 18

CDR3 protein: CASRGWSYGYTF
CDR3 DNA: TGTGCCAGCAGGGGCTGGAGTTATGGCTACACCTTC
clone size: -
J gene: TRBJ1-2
V gene: TRBV6-5
D gene: -
CDR3 length: 12

CDR3 protein: CASSLVLQKNTEAFF
CDR3 DNA: TGTGCCAGCAGCTTAGTTCTACAGAAGAACACTGAAGCTTTCTTT
clone size: -
J gene: TRBJ1-1
V gene: TRBV7-2
D gene: -
CDR3 length: 15

CDR3 protein: CATSRGMGDRGQSNQPQHF
CDR3 DNA: TGTGCCACCAGCAGAGGTATGGGGGACAGGGGGCAGAGCAATCAGCCCCAGCATTTT
clone size: -
J gene: TRBJ1-5
V gene: TRBV15
D gene: TRBD1
CDR3 length: 19

CDR3 protein: CASSLARNRGINQPQHF
CDR3 DNA: TGTGCCAGCAGCTTAGCAAGAAACCGGGGGATCAATCAGCCCCAGCATTTT
clone size: -
J gene: TRBJ1-5
V gene: TRBV7-9
D gene: -
CDR3 length: 17

CDR3 protein: CASSNTWDPSYEQYF
CDR3 DNA: TGTGCCAGTAGTAACACGTGGGATCCCTCCTACGAGCAGTACTTC
clone size: once
J gene: TRBJ2-7
V gene: TRBV19
D gene: -
CDR3 length: 15

CDR3 protein: CASSHARALRGSPLHF
CDR3 DNA: TGTGCCAGCAGCCATGCCAGAGCCCTTCGGGGTTCACCCCTCCACTTT
clone size: -
J gene: TRBJ1-6
V gene: TRBV7-8
D gene: -
CDR3 length: 16

CDR3 protein: CAWSVDKNTEAFF
CDR3 DNA: TGTGCCTGGAGTGTAGACAAGAACACTGAAGCTTTCTTT
clone size: few
J gene: TRBJ1-1
V gene: TRBV30
D gene: -
CDR3 length: 13

CDR3 protein: CASSGGFGGNQPQHF
CDR3 DNA: TGTGCCAGCAGCGGTGGGTTCGGGGGCAATCAGCCCCAGCATTTT
clone size: -
J gene: TRBJ1-5
V gene: TRBV11-2
D gene: -
CDR3 length: 15

CDR3 protein: CASSFLGYTEAFF
CDR3 DNA: TGTGCCAGTAGTTTTCTGGGTTACACTGAAGCTTTCTTT
clone size: -
J gene: TRBJ1-1
V gene: TRBV19
D gene: -
CDR3 length: 13

CDR3 protein: CASTPTGRSSGNTIYF
CDR3 DNA: TGTGCCAGTACCCCGACCGGACGGTCCTCTGGAAACACCATATATTTT
clone size: -
J gene: TRBJ1-3
V gene: TRBV19
D gene: -
CDR3 length: 16

CDR3 protein: CSVDGLAGGDNPYNEQFF
CDR3 DNA: TGCAGCGTTGACGGACTAGCGGGGGGGGATAACCCCTACAATGAGCAGTTCTTC
clone size: -
J gene: TRBJ2-1
V gene: TRBV29-1
D gene: TRBD2
CDR3 length: 18

CDR3 protein: CASTLQGPFLHF
CDR3 DNA: TGTGCCAGCACTCTACAGGGCCCCTTCCTCCACTTT
clone size: -
J gene: TRBJ1-6
V gene: TRBV2
D gene: -
CDR3 length: 12

CDR3 protein: CASSQSLPGTSGGSFYNEQFF
CDR3 DNA: TGTGCCAGCAGCCAATCCCTCCCCGGGACTAGCGGGGGGTCTTTCTACAATGAGCAGTTCTTC
clone size: -
J gene: TRBJ2-1
V gene: TRBV3-1/TRBV3-2
D gene: TRBD2
CDR3 length: 21

CDR3 protein: CASSLGRVEPYEQYF
CDR3 DNA: TGCGCCAGCAGCTTGGGTCGAGTCGAACCCTACGAGCAGTACTTC
clone size: -
J gene: TRBJ2-7
V gene: TRBV5-1
D gene: -
CDR3 length: 15

CDR3 protein: CASSLMTSRVETQYF
CDR3 DNA: TGTGCCAGCAGCTTGATGACTAGTCGGGTTGAGACCCAGTACTTC
clone size: -
J gene: TRBJ2-5
V gene: TRBV11-1
D gene: -
CDR3 length: 15

CDR3 protein: CASSYLGQNTDTQYF
CDR3 DNA: TGTGCCAGCAGTTACCTAGGACAGAACACAGATACGCAGTATTTT
clone size: -
J gene: TRBJ2-3
V gene: TRBV6-5
D gene: -
CDR3 length: 15